This T cell receptor beta chain was sequenced for a study of beta chain features in type 1 diabetes. CD4+ cells of the naive, central memory, regulatory and stem cell-like memory types were sorted via CD45RO/CCR7/CD25/CD127/CD95/CD27. V lost 1 base, J lost 1 base, and 4 bases stayed unmatched. CDR1 SGHRS and CDR2 YFSETQ come from the germline V gene. This CDR3 spans 16 amino acids. Whole-study findings and limits: When Type 1 diabetes patients were examined, their TCRB CDR3s proved moderately but significantly shorter in all four CD4+ subsets.

There are a few counts of this clone. Antigen: not known. Since all of the isolated RNA was reverse transcribed, expressed TCRB transcripts were what got sequenced. Only in-frame clones appear in the TCRdb table, and some are missing; sequencing was by immunoSEQ multiplex PCR. The table lists 53,000 or so clones, about 64% of them singletons. The sequenced material came from stem cell memory CD4+ T cells from blood. This clonotype was obtained from a woman younger than 45 with type 1 diabetes. The chain uses TRBV5-1 and TRBJ2-1; 8 nucleotides agree with TRBD2. Here the CDR3 reads CASSLYGRESYNEQFF. As DNA, the CDR3 is TGCGCCAGCAGCTTGTACGGGAGGGAATCCTACAATGAGCAGTTCTTC.